This TCR beta chain was recorded in a study of blood T cell repertoires in COVID-19. Source study methods: Nucleated cell counts were estimated from reference gene primer amplification. The table came from immunoSEQ multiplex PCR; TCRdb's copy has only in-frame clones and leaves some out. V and J calls and clone size follow that table, whereas D and trimming were derived from the DNA. The sample has around 260,000 clones, about 87% seen once. Germline loops: CDR1 SGHNT, CDR2 YENEEA. After removal of 2 bases from V and 6 bases from J, the junction contained 5 bases not matched to a gene. CDR3 length: 15 amino acids.

The chain joins TRBV11-3 to TRBJ2-1, with 9 bases lining up with TRBD2. This clonotype was sampled from a woman aged 55-69 years with COVID-19, enrolled during active disease. Sequencing was done on a sample of peripheral blood. The CDR3 loop is CASSLMLAGINEQFF. The DNA of the CDR3 is TGTGCCAGCAGCTTAATGCTAGCGGGAATCAATGAGCAGTTCTTC.